The 30 T cell receptor beta chains in this list originate from one sample, sequenced in a study of cytomegalovirus exposure and HLA in healthy donors. Data came from immunoSEQ multiplex PCR; TCRdb stores just in-frame clones and leaves some out. The sample records some 65,000 clones, approximately 94% being singletons. The sample taken for sequencing was PBMCs. The receptors shown here come from a man aged 18 to 30 in good health and CMV-seropositive.

The CDR3 loop reads CASSEGSIAGEQYF. In DNA, the CDR3 is TGCGCCAGCAGTGAGGGCTCAATAGCGGGCGAGCAGTACTTC. The chain has TRBV10-1 and TRBJ2-7; 7 nucleotides align to TRBD2. The CDR3 has 14 amino acids. V trimming: 2 bases; J trimming: 6 bases; junction bases outside the gene matches: 7. Germline lookup yields CDR1 WNHNN and CDR2 SYGVQD (reference sequence).

The chain recombines TRBV7-3 with TRBJ1-1; no definite D call. There are 13 residues in the CDR3. Germline V gene sequence: CDR1 SGHTA, CDR2 FQGTGA. V was pared by 5 bases and J by 3 bases, with 10 bases between. The CDR3 reads CASSIQRDTEAFF. The CDR3 region has the DNA TGTGCCAGCAGCATACAGAGGGACACTGAAGCTTTCTTT.

This chain links TRBV29-1 with TRBJ2-5, with TRBD1 matching over 7 bases. Trimming removed 3 bases from V and 2 bases from J; junction bases left unmatched: 0. Germline CDR1 reads SQVTM; CDR2 reads ANQGSEA. The CDR3 extends over 12 amino acids. This chain's CDR3 is CSVEGQQETQYF. The CDR3 nucleotides are TGCAGCGTTGAGGGACAGCAAGAGACCCAGTACTTC.

The chain couples TRBV10-3 to TRBJ2-7; D not resolved. V lost 6 bases and J lost 3, with 6 bases in between. Germline V gene sequence: CDR1 ENHRY, CDR2 SYGVKD. This CDR3 contains 11 residues. The CDR3 is CAIRQHYEQYF. The CDR3 bases are TGTGCCATCAGACAACACTACGAGCAGTACTTC.

This clone occurred once. This chain links TRBV12-5 with TRBJ2-1; perhaps TRBD2 as D (7 bases). The germline V and J ends were trimmed by 3 bases and 6 bases, with 18 bases remaining between them. The length of the CDR3 is 16 residues. Germline CDR1 is LGHNT and CDR2 is FRNRAP. The CDR3, as DNA: TGTGCTAGTGGTTTAATAGGGGGGGCCCTCACCAATGAGCAGTTCTTC. This sequence encodes CASGLIGGALTNEQFF. Using reference TRBV12-5 and TRBJ2-1 for the parts outside the CDR3, the full variable domain is DARVTQTPRHKVTEMGQEVTMRCQPILGHNTVFWYRQTMMQGLELLAYFRNRAPLDDSGMPKDRFSAEMPDATLATLKIQPSEPRDSAVYFCASGLIGGALTNEQFFGPGTRLTVL.

The chain carries TRBV11-2 and TRBJ2-1, with 7 positions matching TRBD2. The CDR3 contains 16 residues. The V gene's germline CDR1 is SGHAT and CDR2 FQNNGV. Germline trimming cut 3 bases from V and 4 bases from J; bases unmatched to any gene: 9. The CDR3 reads CASSLGLERGYNEQFF. The CDR3 DNA reads TGTGCCAGCAGCTTGGGACTCGAGCGGGGATACAATGAGCAGTTCTTC. Using reference TRBV11-2 and TRBJ2-1 for the parts outside the CDR3, the full variable domain is EAGVAQSPRYKIIEKRQSVAFWCNPISGHATLYWYQQILGQGPKLLIQFQNNGVVDDSQLPKDRFSAERLKGVDSTLKIQPAKLEDSAVYLCASSLGLERGYNEQFFGPGTRLTVL.

This rearrangement joins TRBV7-9 to TRBJ2-1, with a weak D call TRBD2 (6 bases). CDR1 and CDR2 (germline): SEHNR, FQNEAQ (reference sequence). V was trimmed by 5 bases and J by 11 bases, leaving 13 bases between them. The CDR3 is 12 amino acids. The CDR3 DNA is TGTGCCAGCAGCATAGGGGAGGCCCAGCAGTTCTTC. It yields the protein CASSIGEAQQFF.

This clone was recorded only once. The chain combines TRBV18 with TRBJ2-5; D is unresolved. CDR3 length equals 15 residues. V dropped 4 bases and J dropped 0 bases, with 12 bases sitting between them. CDR1 is KGHSH, CDR2 LQKENI, per germline. CDR3 nucleotide sequence: TGTGCCAGCTCACTCGGTTTACAGAACCAAGAGACCCAGTACTTC. Amino acids: CASSLGLQNQETQYF.

The rearrangement links TRBV4-1 to TRBJ1-2; tentatively, D is TRBD1 (6 bases). Per germline, CDR1 MGHRA and CDR2 YSYEKL. Trimming left V 3 bases short and J 5 bases short, with 16 bases between. CDR3 length equals 15 residues. CDR3 DNA: TGCGCCAGCAGCCAGAGACAGGCGAACCAATATGGCTACACCTTC. This encodes CASSQRQANQYGYTF.

The chain carries TRBV28 and TRBJ2-7, with 11 nucleotides matching TRBD1. The germline gives CDR1 MDHEN, CDR2 SYDVKM. The CDR3 has 16 residues. The V segment lost 5 bases and the J segment 1 base; nucleotides outside the gene matches: 7. CDR3 protein: CASSATGTGGSYEQYF. The CDR3 coding sequence is TGTGCCAGCAGTGCTACCGGGACAGGGGGTTCCTACGAGCAGTACTTC.

The sample holds a few counts of this clone. The sample holds other DNA sequences that translate to the same CDR3. The chain employs TRBV6-5 and TRBJ2-5, with 9 bases fitting TRBD2. The V gene end was trimmed by 6 bases and the J gene end by 1 base; junction bases not matched to a gene: 3. Germline CDR1 reads MNHEY; CDR2 reads SVGAGI. This CDR3 is built from 14 residues. CDR3 protein: CASRLSGGQETQYF. The CDR3 bases are TGTGCCAGCAGACTTAGCGGGGGCCAAGAGACCCAGTACTTC.

The chain employs TRBV19 and TRBJ2-1; 14 nucleotides align to TRBD2. The CDR3 covers 16 residues. The junction had 10 bases not matched to a gene; V was cut back by 5 bases and J by 10 bases. CDR1 and CDR2 from the germline V gene are LNHDA and SQIVND (reference sequence). CDR3 amino acids: CASSPRLAGGRWEQFF. Written as DNA, the CDR3 is TGTGCCAGTAGTCCAAGACTAGCGGGAGGGCGGTGGGAGCAGTTCTTC.

The chain couples TRBV6-5 to TRBJ2-1, with TRBD1 identical over 9 bases. V lost 0 bases, J lost 4 bases, and 4 bases stayed unmatched. The CDR3 consists of 16 residues. The germline gives CDR1 MNHEY, CDR2 SVGAGI. This CDR3 is CASSYSTGTGYNEQFF. The CDR3 DNA reads as TGTGCCAGCAGTTACTCGACCGGGACAGGGTACAATGAGCAGTTCTTC.

The chain links TRBV13 to TRBJ2-5, with a tentative D call TRBD1 (6 bases). Per the germline V gene, CDR1 is PRHDT and CDR2 is FYEKMQ (reference sequence). This CDR3 has 16 amino acids. Trimming left V 4 bases short and J 5 bases short, with 20 bases between. Here the CDR3 DNA reads TGTGCCAGCAGCTACAGGACAGACTCACCCTGGGAGACCCAGTACTTC. This gives the protein CASSYRTDSPWETQYF.

The chain uses TRBV7-2 and TRBJ1-1; 8 bases fit TRBD1. After removal of 2 bases from V and 4 bases from J, the junction contained 9 bases not matched to a gene. The CDR3 contains 16 residues. Germline V gives CDR1 SGHTA, CDR2 FQGNSA. CDR3: CASSLLGRGLITEAFF. CDR3 bases: TGTGCCAGCAGCTTATTGGGCAGGGGGCTCATCACTGAAGCTTTCTTT.

This chain joins TRBV6-6 and TRBJ2-5, with D perhaps TRBD1 (6 bases). The ends were cut back, 6 bases at V and 3 bases at J, with 8 bases in the middle. CDR1 and CDR2 from the germline V gene are MNHNY and SVGAGI (reference sequence). The CDR3 totals 12 residues. CDR3 DNA sequence: TGTGCCAGCAGCCGACAGGAAGAGACCCAGTACTTC. Encoded protein: CASSRQEETQYF.

The CDR3 bases are TGTGCCAGCAGCTTGAGGGGCGGGGTTACCTACGAGCAGTACTTC. Amino acid sequence: CASSLRGGVTYEQYF. The chain couples TRBV7-2 to TRBJ2-7; D may be TRBD2 (6 bases). CDR1 and CDR2 (germline): SGHTA, FQGNSA. The CDR3 totals 15 residues. Trimming left V 3 bases short and J 2 bases short, with 14 bases between.

The V and J genes are TRBV28 and TRBJ1-2; D is unclear. Germline loops: CDR1 MDHEN, CDR2 SYDVKM. This CDR3 is built from 15 residues. V was shortened by 1 base and J by 2 bases, with 11 bases between the two germline ends. CDR3: CASSLLGQANYGYTF. The DNA for the CDR3 is TGTGCCAGCAGTTTATTAGGCCAGGCCAACTATGGCTACACCTTC.

This chain links TRBV19 with TRBJ2-1; the D gene is possibly TRBD1 (6 bases). The length of the CDR3 is 15 residues. Germline CDR1 and CDR2: LNHDA and SQIVND (reference sequence). Trimming took off 6 bases at V and 0 bases at J, with 12 bases between the two ends. The CDR3 loop reads CASRNRESSYNEQFF. In DNA, the CDR3 is TGTGCCAGTAGGAACAGGGAGAGCTCCTACAATGAGCAGTTCTTC.

The rearrangement joins TRBV7-8 to TRBJ1-5; D possibly corresponds to TRBD1 (6 bases). Germline lookup yields CDR1 SGHVS and CDR2 FQNEAQ. The CDR3 has 15 amino acids. V was trimmed by 5 bases and J by 3 bases, leaving 14 bases between them. CDR3 residues: CASSNGGGPNQPQHF. The DNA of the CDR3 is TGTGCCAGCAGCAATGGGGGGGGGCCCAATCAGCCCCAGCATTTT.

V is TRBV2 and J is TRBJ2-4, with D perhaps matching TRBD2 (6 bases). The germline V gene encodes CDR1 SNHLY and CDR2 FYNNEI. Trimming removed 0 bases from V and 5 bases from J, with 23 bases in between. The CDR3 covers 19 residues. The CDR3 here is CASSEALRGRRSIENIQYF. The CDR3 bases are TGTGCCAGCAGTGAAGCGCTCCGGGGGAGAAGATCGATAGAAAACATTCAGTACTTC.

V is TRBV28 and J is TRBJ2-5; TRBD1 agrees at 10 bases. Germline CDR1 and CDR2: MDHEN and SYDVKM. The V gene end was trimmed by 6 bases and the J gene end by 5 bases; junction bases not matched to a gene: 6. The CDR3 loop spans 14 amino acids. The CDR3 loop is CASSPTGGAETQYF. In DNA form, the CDR3 reads TGTGCCAGCAGCCCGACAGGGGGCGCGGAGACCCAGTACTTC.

This chain connects TRBV15 to TRBJ2-5; TRBD1 aligns across 8 bases. V shed 3 bases and J 5 bases; nucleotides not matched to a gene: 8. Germline values: CDR1 LNHNV, CDR2 YYDKDF (reference sequence). The CDR3 totals 15 residues. The CDR3 loop reads CATSRGQDPRETQYF. CDR3 sequence (DNA): TGTGCCACCAGCAGGGGACAGGACCCGAGGGAGACCCAGTACTTC.

The V gene is TRBV7-6, the J gene TRBJ2-1; 8 nucleotides align to TRBD2. Per germline, CDR1 SGHVS and CDR2 FNYEAQ. Trimming removed 4 bases from V and 6 bases from J; junction bases left unmatched: 5. This CDR3 has 14 amino acids. The CDR3 DNA reads TGTGCCAGCAGCTCTCGGGGGGGCCCCAATGAGCAGTTCTTC. Its translation is CASSSRGGPNEQFF. Complete variable domain (other parts from reference TRBV7-6 and TRBJ2-1): GAGVSQSPRYKVTKRGQDVALRCDPISGHVSLYWYRQALGQGPEFLTYFNYEAQQDKSGLPNDRFSAERPEGSISTLTIQRTEQRDSAMYRCASSSRGGPNEQFFGPGTRLTVL.

V usage is TRBV2 and J usage is TRBJ2-1; possible D gene TRBD2, 6 bases. This CDR3 has 11 amino acids. CDR1 SNHLY and CDR2 FYNNEI come from the germline V gene. V dropped 7 bases and J dropped 10 bases, with 11 bases sitting between them. CDR3 DNA: TGTGCCAGCAAGCGCGGAGGGGAGCAGTTCTTC. Its protein product is CASKRGGEQFF.

The gene calls are TRBV27 and TRBJ1-4; D uncertain. V was shortened by 4 bases and J by 4 bases, with 7 bases between the two germline ends. The germline V gene encodes CDR1 MNHEY and CDR2 SMNVEV (reference sequence). The CDR3 consists of 13 residues. The CDR3 DNA reads as TGTGCCAGCAGTTATAATATTAATGAAAAACTGTTTTTT. It specifies CASSYNINEKLFF. Based on the CDR3 plus reference TRBV27 and TRBJ1-4, the full variable domain is EAQVTQNPRYLITVTGKKLTVTCSQNMNHEYMSWYRQDPGLGLRQIYYSMNVEVTDKGDVPEGYKVSRKEKRNFPLILESPSPNQTSLYFCASSYNINEKLFFGSGTQLSVL.

V gene TRBV18 combines with J gene TRBJ2-5, with a weak D call TRBD1 (5 bases). There are 14 residues in the CDR3. V was pared by 6 bases and J by 3 bases, with 14 bases between. In germline, CDR1 is KGHSH, CDR2 LQKENI. CDR3: CASSPRTREETQYF. In nucleotides, the CDR3 is TGTGCCAGCTCTCCAAGGACACGAGAAGAGACCCAGTACTTC.

The J gene is TRBJ2-1, the V gene TRBV7-3; TRBD1 might be the D (5 bases). V lost 1 base and J 6 bases, leaving 10 bases between the germline ends. Germline V gives CDR1 SGHTA, CDR2 FQGTGA. This CDR3 comprises 14 residues. DNA of the CDR3: TGTGCCAGCAGCTTAATGGGAAGGGGCAATGAGCAGTTCTTC. It codes for CASSLMGRGNEQFF.

This rearrangement joins TRBV27 to TRBJ1-4; tentative D call: TRBD1 (6 bases). This CDR3 region has 14 residues. Germline V gene data show CDR1 as MNHEY and CDR2 as SMNVEV (reference sequence). The germline V and J ends were trimmed by 10 bases and 3 bases, with 15 bases remaining between them. The CDR3 bases are TGTGCCACCGGATTACAGGGATCTAATGAAAAACTGTTTTTT. Protein product: CATGLQGSNEKLFF.

V and J are TRBV7-3 and TRBJ2-5, with 7 bases lining up with TRBD2. The J segment lost 1 base and the V segment lost 5 bases, leaving 4 bases of the junction unmatched. The CDR3 sequence is 14 residues long. Germline CDR1 is SGHTA and CDR2 is FQGTGA. CDR3 in amino acids: CASSPSGGQETQYF. The CDR3 DNA is TGTGCCAGCAGCCCCTCGGGGGGCCAAGAGACCCAGTACTTC.